This T cell receptor beta chain was identified in a study of shared clonotypes between healthy human individuals. Clones were sequenced by immunoSEQ multiplex PCR, and TCRdb holds only the in-frame ones, with some missing. Seen here are about 2.4 million clones, over 85% observed once, and the top ten hold about 0.38%. This TCR derives from a man aged 18 to 30 in good health. Some clones in this sample may be carry-over from other donors' samples. The sequenced sample consisted of naive CD4+ T cells from PBMCs. Subset defined: CD45RA+ positively selected.

The CDR3, as DNA: TGTGCCAGCAGCAAGACCGGGACAGGGAGCTCCTACGAGCAGTACTTC. This encodes CASSKTGTGSSYEQYF. This chain joins TRBV9 and TRBJ2-7; TRBD1 aligns across 9 bases. This CDR3 is 16 amino acids long. Germline CDR1 and CDR2: SGDLS and YYNGEE. The V gene end was trimmed by 4 bases and the J gene end by 0 bases; junction bases not matched to a gene: 8.